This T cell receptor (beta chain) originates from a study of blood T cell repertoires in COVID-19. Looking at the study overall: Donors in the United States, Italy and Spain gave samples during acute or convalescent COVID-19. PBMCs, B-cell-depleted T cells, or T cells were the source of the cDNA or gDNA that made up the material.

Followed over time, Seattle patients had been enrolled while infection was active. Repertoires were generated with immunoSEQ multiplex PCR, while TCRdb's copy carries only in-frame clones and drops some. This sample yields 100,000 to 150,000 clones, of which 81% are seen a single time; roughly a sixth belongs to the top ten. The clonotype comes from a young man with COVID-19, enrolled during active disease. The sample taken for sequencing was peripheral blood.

The CDR3 spells CASGRTRNYEQYF. CDR3 nucleotides: TGTGCCAGCGGCAGGACTAGAAACTACGAGCAGTACTTC. The chain combines TRBV12-3 or TRBV12-4 with TRBJ2-7, with 7 bases aligning to TRBD2. Trimming at V came to 8 bases and at J to 3 bases, leaving 7 bases not matched to a gene. The CDR3 length is 13 residues.